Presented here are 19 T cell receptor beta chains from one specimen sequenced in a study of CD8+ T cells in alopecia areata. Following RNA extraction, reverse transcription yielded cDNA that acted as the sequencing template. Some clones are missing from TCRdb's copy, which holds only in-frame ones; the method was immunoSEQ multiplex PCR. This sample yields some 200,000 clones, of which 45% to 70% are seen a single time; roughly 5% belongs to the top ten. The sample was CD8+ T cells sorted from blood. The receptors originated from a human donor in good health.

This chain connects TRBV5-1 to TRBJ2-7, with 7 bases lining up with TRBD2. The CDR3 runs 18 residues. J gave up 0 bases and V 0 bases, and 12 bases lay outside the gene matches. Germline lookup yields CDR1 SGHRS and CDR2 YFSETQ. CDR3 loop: CASSLAGWASGASYEQYF. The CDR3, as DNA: TGCGCCAGCAGCTTGGCGGGATGGGCCAGCGGGGCCTCCTACGAGCAGTACTTC.

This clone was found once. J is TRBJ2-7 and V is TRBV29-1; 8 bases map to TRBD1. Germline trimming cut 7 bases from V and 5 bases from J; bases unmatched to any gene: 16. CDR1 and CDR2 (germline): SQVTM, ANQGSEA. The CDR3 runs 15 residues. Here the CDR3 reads CSASDVTGVQDEQYF. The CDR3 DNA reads TGCAGCGCGTCCGACGTGACAGGGGTACAAGACGAGCAGTACTTC.

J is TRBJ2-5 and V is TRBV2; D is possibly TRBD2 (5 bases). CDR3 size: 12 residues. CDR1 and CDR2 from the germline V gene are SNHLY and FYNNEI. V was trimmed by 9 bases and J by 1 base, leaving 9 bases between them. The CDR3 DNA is TGTGCCAGGGAGGACTTCCAAGAGACCCAGTACTTC. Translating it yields CAREDFQETQYF.

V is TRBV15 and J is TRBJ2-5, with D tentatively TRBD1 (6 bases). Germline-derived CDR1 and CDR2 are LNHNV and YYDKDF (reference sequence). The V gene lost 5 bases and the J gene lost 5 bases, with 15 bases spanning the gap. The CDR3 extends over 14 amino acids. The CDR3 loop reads CATSLDRFAETQYF. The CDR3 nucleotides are TGTGCCACCAGCCTAGACAGGTTTGCGGAGACCCAGTACTTC.

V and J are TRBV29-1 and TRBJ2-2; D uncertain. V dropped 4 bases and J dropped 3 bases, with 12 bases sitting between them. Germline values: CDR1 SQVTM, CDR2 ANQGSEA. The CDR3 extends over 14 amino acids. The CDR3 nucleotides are TGCAGCGTTGCCACCGGTTTGGACACCGGGGAGCTGTTTTTT. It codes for CSVATGLDTGELFF.

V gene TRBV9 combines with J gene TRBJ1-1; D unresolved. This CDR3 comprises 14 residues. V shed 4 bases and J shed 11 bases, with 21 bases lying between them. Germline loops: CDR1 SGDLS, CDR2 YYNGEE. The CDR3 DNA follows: TGTGCCAGCAGCCCCCCGGACGCATCGGGAGAGGCTTTCTTT. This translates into CASSPPDASGEAFF.

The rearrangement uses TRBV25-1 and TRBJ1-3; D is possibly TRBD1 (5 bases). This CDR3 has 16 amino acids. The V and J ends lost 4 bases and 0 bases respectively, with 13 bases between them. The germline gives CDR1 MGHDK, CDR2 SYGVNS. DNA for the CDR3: TGTGCCAGCAGTGCCTGGGACGATGACTCTGGAAACACCATATATTTT. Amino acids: CASSAWDDDSGNTIYF.

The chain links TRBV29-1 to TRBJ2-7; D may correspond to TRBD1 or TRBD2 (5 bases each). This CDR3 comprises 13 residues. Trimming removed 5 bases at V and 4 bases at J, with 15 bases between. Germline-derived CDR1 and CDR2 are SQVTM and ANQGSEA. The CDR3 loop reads CSVLSGTVYEQYF. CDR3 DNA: TGCAGCGTTTTATCCGGGACGGTATACGAGCAGTACTTC.

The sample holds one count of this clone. This chain's CDR3 is CATSINTQAQETQYF. CDR3 nucleotides: TGTGCCACCAGCATCAACACCCAGGCCCAAGAGACCCAGTACTTC. The chain joins TRBV15 to TRBJ2-5; D is uncertain. V lost 4 bases to trimming and J lost 1 base, with 13 bases between them. Germline CDR1 and CDR2: LNHNV and YYDKDF (reference sequence). This CDR3 is 15 amino acids long.

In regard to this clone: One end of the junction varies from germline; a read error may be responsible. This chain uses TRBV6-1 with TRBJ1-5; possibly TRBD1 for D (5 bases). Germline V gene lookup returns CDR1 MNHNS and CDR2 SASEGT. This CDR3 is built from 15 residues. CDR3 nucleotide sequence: TGTGCCAGCAGGGAAGGGGTTGGGAGCAATCAGCCCCAGCATTTT. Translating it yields CASREGVGSNQPQHF.

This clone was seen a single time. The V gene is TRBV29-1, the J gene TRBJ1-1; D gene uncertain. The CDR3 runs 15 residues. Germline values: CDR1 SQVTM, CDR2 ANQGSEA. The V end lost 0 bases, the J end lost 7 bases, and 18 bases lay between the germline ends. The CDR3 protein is CSVEDREGTGSEAFF. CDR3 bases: TGCAGCGTTGAAGATCGTGAGGGAACTGGAAGTGAAGCTTTCTTT. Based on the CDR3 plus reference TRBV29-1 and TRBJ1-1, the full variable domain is SAVISQKPSRDICQRGTSLTIQCQVDSQVTMMFWYRQQPGQSLTLIATANQGSEATYESGFVIDKFPISRPNLTFSTLTVSNMSPEDSSIYLCSVEDREGTGSEAFFGQGTRLTVV.

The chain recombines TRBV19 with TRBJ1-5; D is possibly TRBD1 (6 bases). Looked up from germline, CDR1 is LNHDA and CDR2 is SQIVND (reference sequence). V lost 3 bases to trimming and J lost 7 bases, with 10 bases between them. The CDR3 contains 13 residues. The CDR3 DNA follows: TGTGCCAGTAGTATTCAGGGGAGACAGCCCCAGCATTTT. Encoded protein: CASSIQGRQPQHF.

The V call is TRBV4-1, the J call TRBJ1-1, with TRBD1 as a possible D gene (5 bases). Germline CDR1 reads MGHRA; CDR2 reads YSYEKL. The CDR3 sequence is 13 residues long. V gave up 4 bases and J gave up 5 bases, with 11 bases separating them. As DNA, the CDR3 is TGCGCCAGCAGCCCACAGCGGGGGACTGAAGCTTTCTTT. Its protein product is CASSPQRGTEAFF.

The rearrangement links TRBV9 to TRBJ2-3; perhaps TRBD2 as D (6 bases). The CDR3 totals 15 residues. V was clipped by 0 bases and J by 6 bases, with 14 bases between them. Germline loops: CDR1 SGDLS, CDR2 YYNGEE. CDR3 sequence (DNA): TGTGCCAGCAGCGTAGATAGCGGACACCTCGATACGCAGTATTTT. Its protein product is CASSVDSGHLDTQYF.

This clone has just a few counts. The CDR3, as DNA: TGTGCCAGCAGCTCCTTCGTGGGGGCGCCTACCGGAGCGCAGTATTTT. It translates to CASSSFVGAPTGAQYF. J is TRBJ2-3 and V is TRBV7-2, with a possible D match to TRBD1 (6 bases). The CDR3 has 16 amino acids. CDR1 is SGHTA and CDR2 is FQGNSA in the germline V gene. Trimming removed 4 bases at V and 10 bases at J, with 24 bases between.

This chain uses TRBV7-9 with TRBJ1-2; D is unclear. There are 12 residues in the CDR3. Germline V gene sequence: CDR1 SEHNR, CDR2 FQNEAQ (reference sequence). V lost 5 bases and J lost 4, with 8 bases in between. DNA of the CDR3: TGTGCCAGCAGCGACGGGATCTATGGCTACACCTTC. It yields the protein CASSDGIYGYTF. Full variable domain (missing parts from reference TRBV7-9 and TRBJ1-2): DTGVSQNPRHKITKRGQNVTFRCDPISEHNRLYWYRQTLGQGPEFLTYFQNEAQLEKSRLLSDRFSAERPKGSFSTLEIQRTEQGDSAMYLCASSDGIYGYTFGSGTRLTVV.

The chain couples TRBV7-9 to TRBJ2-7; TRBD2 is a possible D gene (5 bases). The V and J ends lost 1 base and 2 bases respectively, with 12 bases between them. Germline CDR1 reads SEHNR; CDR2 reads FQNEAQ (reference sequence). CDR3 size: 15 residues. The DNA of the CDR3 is TGTGCCAGCAGCTTAGATCCGGGATTCGCCTACGAGCAGTACTTC. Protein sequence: CASSLDPGFAYEQYF. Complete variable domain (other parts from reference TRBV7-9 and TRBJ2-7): DTGVSQNPRHKITKRGQNVTFRCDPISEHNRLYWYRQTLGQGPEFLTYFQNEAQLEKSRLLSDRFSAERPKGSFSTLEIQRTEQGDSAMYLCASSLDPGFAYEQYFGPGTRLTVT.

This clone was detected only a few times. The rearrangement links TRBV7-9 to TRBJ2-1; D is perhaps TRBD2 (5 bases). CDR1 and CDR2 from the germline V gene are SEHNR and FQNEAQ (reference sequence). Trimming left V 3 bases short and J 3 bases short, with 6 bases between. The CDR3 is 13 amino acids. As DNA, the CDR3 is TGTGCCAGCAGCTTCAGCGGCTACAATGAGCAGTTCTTC. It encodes CASSFSGYNEQFF.

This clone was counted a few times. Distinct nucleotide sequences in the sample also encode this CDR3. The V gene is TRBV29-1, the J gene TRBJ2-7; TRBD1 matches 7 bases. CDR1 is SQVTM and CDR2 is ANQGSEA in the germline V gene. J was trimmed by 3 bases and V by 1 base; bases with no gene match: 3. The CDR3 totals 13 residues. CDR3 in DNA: TGCAGCGTTGAAGCGGACAGGAGCTACGAGCAGTACTTC. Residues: CSVEADRSYEQYF.